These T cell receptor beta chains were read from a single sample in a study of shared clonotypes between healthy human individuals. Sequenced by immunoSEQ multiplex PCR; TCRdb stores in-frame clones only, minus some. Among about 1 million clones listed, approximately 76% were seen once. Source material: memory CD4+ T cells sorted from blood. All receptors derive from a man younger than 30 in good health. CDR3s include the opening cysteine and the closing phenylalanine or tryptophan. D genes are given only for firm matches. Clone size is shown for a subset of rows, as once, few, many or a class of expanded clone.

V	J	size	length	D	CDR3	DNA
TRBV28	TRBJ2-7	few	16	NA	CASSGNRDIGSYEQYF	TGTGCCAGCAGTGGGAACCGGGACATCGGCTCCTACGAGCAGTACTTC
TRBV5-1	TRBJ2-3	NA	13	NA	CATSAGLTDTQYF	TGCGCCACCTCGGCAGGCCTCACAGATACGCAGTATTTT
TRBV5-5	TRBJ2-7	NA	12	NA	CASSSLRAEQYF	TGTGCCAGCAGCTCCCTCCGGGCCGAGCAGTACTTC
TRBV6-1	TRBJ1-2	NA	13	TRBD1	CASRRQGMYGYTF	TGTGCCAGCAGAAGACAGGGGATGTACGGCTACACCTTC
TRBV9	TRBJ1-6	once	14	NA	CASSPTGSLSPLHF	TGTGCCAGCAGCCCCACAGGGTCGCTTTCACCCCTCCACTTT
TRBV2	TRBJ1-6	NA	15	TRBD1	CASSEDRGYNSPLHF	TGTGCCAGCAGCGAAGACAGGGGGTATAATTCACCCCTCCACTTT
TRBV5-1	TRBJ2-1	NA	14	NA	CASSLAASNNEQFF	TGCGCCAGCAGCTTGGCAGCGTCCAACAATGAGCAGTTCTTC
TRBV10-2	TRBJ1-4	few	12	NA	CASSLQVEKLFF	TGCGCCAGCAGCCTACAGGTTGAAAAACTGTTTTTT
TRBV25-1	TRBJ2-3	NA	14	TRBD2	CASRGSGRTDTQYF	TGTGCCAGCAGAGGCAGCGGGAGGACGGATACGCAGTATTTT
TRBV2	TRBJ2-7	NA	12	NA	CASRELPHEQYF	TGTGCCAGCCGAGAACTTCCCCACGAGCAGTACTTC
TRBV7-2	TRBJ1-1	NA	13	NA	CASSLDRGTEAFF	TGTGCCAGCAGCTTAGATAGGGGCACTGAAGCTTTCTTT
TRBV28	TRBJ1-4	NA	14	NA	CASSLYRVGEKLFF	TGTGCCAGCAGTTTATACAGGGTGGGTGAAAAACTGTTTTTT
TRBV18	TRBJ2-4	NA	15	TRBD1	CASSPKQGEVNIQYF	TGTGCCAGCTCGCCGAAACAGGGGGAGGTGAACATTCAGTACTTC
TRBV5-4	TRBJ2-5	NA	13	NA	CASSLYVEETQYF	TGTGCCAGCAGCTTGTACGTTGAAGAGACCCAGTACTTC
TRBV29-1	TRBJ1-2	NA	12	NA	CSVVFGQKGYTF	TGCAGCGTTGTTTTCGGCCAGAAGGGCTACACCTTC
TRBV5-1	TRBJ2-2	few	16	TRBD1	CASSWGTGAGTGELFF	TGCGCCAGCAGCTGGGGAACAGGGGCAGGGACCGGGGAGCTGTTTTTT
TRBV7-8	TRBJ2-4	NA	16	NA	CASSLEQKRAKNIQYF	TGTGCCAGCAGCTTAGAACAAAAAAGAGCCAAAAACATTCAGTACTTC
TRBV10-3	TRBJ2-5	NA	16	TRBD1	CAISETDRVLQETQYF	TGTGCCATCAGTGAGACAGACAGGGTTCTCCAAGAGACCCAGTACTTC
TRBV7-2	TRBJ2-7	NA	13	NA	CASRGKEDYEQYF	TGTGCCAGCAGGGGCAAGGAGGACTACGAGCAGTACTTC
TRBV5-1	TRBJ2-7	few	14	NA	CASSPRDGSYEQYF	TGCGCCAGCAGCCCAAGGGACGGCTCCTACGAGCAGTACTTC
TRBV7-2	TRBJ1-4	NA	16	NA	CASSLDVSQGRRKLFF	TGTGCCAGCAGCTTAGATGTATCACAGGGCAGGCGAAAACTGTTTTTT
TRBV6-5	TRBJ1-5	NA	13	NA	CASGRRANQPQHF	TGTGCCAGCGGACGACGGGCTAATCAGCCCCAGCATTTT
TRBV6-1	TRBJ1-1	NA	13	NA	CASRPALSTEAFF	TGTGCCAGCAGACCGGCGTTGAGCACTGAAGCTTTCTTT
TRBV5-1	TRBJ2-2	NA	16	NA	CASSLVPGDSTGELFF	TGCGCCAGCAGCTTGGTGCCGGGGGACTCCACCGGGGAGCTGTTTTTT
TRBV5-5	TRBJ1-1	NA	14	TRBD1	CASSLGTGPTEAFF	TGTGCCAGCAGCTTGGGGACAGGGCCCACTGAAGCTTTCTTT
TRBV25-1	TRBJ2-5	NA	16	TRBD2	CASYVRRTSREETQYF	TGTGCCAGCTATGTCAGGAGGACTAGCCGCGAAGAGACCCAGTACTTC
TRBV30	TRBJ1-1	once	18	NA	CAWSVKLGDARGSTEAFF	TGTGCCTGGAGTGTAAAATTGGGGGATGCCCGAGGGTCCACTGAAGCTTTCTTT
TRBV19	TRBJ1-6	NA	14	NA	CASTERTRGSPLHF	TGTGCCAGTACGGAACGGACTAGGGGTTCACCCCTCCACTTT
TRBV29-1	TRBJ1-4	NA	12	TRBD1	CSVDRGIEGLFF	TGCAGCGTTGACAGGGGGATTGAGGGACTGTTTTTT